Listed below are T cell receptor beta chains from one sample, sequenced in a study of CD8 T cells in ankylosing spondylitis. TCRdb itself ran the 5' RACE reads through MiXCR, one entry per CDR3 protein. The table records hundreds of thousands of distinct CDR3 sequences, 10% to 15% of them present only once. Material for sequencing was blood, either unsorted or a sorted T cell fraction (not recorded which). The receptors originated from a male donor with ankylosing spondylitis. The CDR3 runs from the conserved cysteine through the conserved F or W. Fields, in order: D gene, V gene, CDR3 length, clone size, J gene, CDR3 protein, CDR3 DNA. A D gene is named only where the DNA matches it firmly. Only part of the rows carry a size: once, few, many, or a class if the clone is expanded.

NA	TRBV7-3	12	NA	TRBJ2-3	CASSVGIGTQYF	TGTGCCAGCAGCGTGGGCATTGGTACGCAGTATTTT
NA	TRBV19	15	NA	TRBJ2-1	CASRKRGLRDNEQFF	TGTGCCAGTAGAAAGAGGGGACTCCGTGACAATGAGCAGTTCTTC
TRBD1	TRBV20-1	13	NA	TRBJ1-1	CSARTGWNTEAFF	TGCAGTGCCAGGACAGGGTGGAACACTGAAGCTTTCTTT
NA	TRBV12-3/TRBV12-4	13	NA	TRBJ1-1	CASSPNTGTEAFF	TGTGCCAGCAGCCCAAACACGGGCACTGAAGCTTTCTTT
NA	TRBV12-3/TRBV12-4	16	many	TRBJ1-3	CASSLAVPSSGNTIYF	TGTGCCAGCAGTTTAGCGGTGCCTAGCTCTGGAAACACCATATATTTT
NA	TRBV20-1	13	few	TRBJ2-3	CSVPGLSTDTQYF	TGCAGTGTACCGGGGCTGAGCACAGATACGCAGTATTTT
NA	TRBV7-2	14	few	TRBJ2-7	CASSLYYRGGEQYF	TGTGCCAGCAGCTTATATTACAGGGGAGGCGAGCAGTACTTC
NA	TRBV2	13	few	TRBJ2-7	CASSVGSDYEQYF	TGTGCCAGCAGTGTCGGCAGTGACTACGAGCAGTACTTC
NA	TRBV7-3	17	NA	TRBJ2-5	CASSLINSERALETQYF	TGTGCCAGCAGCTTAATTAATTCCGAAAGGGCTTTAGAGACCCAGTACTTC
TRBD1	TRBV20-1	14	many	TRBJ2-3	CSARWETGTDTQYF	TGCAGTGCTAGATGGGAGACAGGGACAGATACGCAGTATTTT
NA	TRBV9	15	NA	TRBJ2-5	CASSPFGQGGETQYF	TGTGCCAGCAGCCCATTCGGACAGGGAGGGGAGACCCAGTACTTC
TRBD1	TRBV2	14	few	TRBJ2-7	CASREDRGPYEQYF	TGTGCCAGCAGGGAGGACAGGGGCCCGTACGAGCAGTACTTC
TRBD2	TRBV20-1	17	NA	TRBJ2-1	CSARELSSGSSYNEQFF	TGCAGTGCTAGAGAGCTTTCTAGCGGGAGCTCCTACAATGAGCAGTTCTTC
NA	TRBV12-3/TRBV12-4	13	NA	TRBJ2-3	CACPIGRTDTQYF	TGTGCCTGTCCTATAGGTCGCACAGATACGCAGTATTTT
TRBD1	TRBV20-1	12	many	TRBJ1-5	CSAAGGGQPQHF	TGCAGTGCTGCAGGGGGTGGTCAGCCCCAGCATTTT
TRBD2	TRBV20-1	14	few	TRBJ2-5	CSARVLAGVETQYF	TGCAGTGCTAGAGTACTAGCGGGAGTAGAGACCCAGTACTTC
NA	TRBV5-1	14	few	TRBJ1-4	CASSLAGPIEKLFF	TGCGCCAGCAGCTTGGCGGGACCGATTGAAAAACTGTTTTTT
TRBD1	TRBV5-6	13	many	TRBJ1-1	CASSRDRVTEAFF	TGTGCCAGCAGCCGGGACAGGGTGACTGAAGCTTTCTTT
TRBD1	TRBV20-1	14	NA	TRBJ2-2	CSARTGTGTGELFF	TGCAGTGCTAGGACAGGGACGGGTACCGGGGAGCTGTTTTTT
NA	TRBV20-1	14	few	TRBJ1-1	CSARVDRAYTEAFF	TGCAGTGCTAGAGTGGACAGAGCTTACACTGAAGCTTTCTTT
TRBD1	TRBV11-2	16	few	TRBJ2-7	CASSSWTGDLPGMQYF	TGTGCCAGCAGCTCGTGGACAGGAGATCTCCCGGGGATGCAGTACTTC
NA	TRBV5-1	14	few	TRBJ1-1	CASSYGTPNTEAFF	TGCGCCAGCAGCTACGGCACCCCTAACACTGAAGCTTTCTTT
TRBD2	TRBV9	16	NA	TRBJ2-3	CASSAQTSGATDTQYF	TGTGCCAGCAGCGCCCAGACTAGCGGGGCCACAGATACGCAGTATTTT